This TCR beta chain emerged from a study of Ad26.COV2.S vaccination and SARS-CoV-2 variants. The assay was immunoSEQ multiplex PCR, and TCRdb's table has in-frame clones only and misses some. The sample consists of hundreds of thousands of clones, around 86% of them appearing once. Germline loops: CDR1 SEHNR, CDR2 FQNEAQ (reference sequence). This CDR3 is 13 amino acids long. The V end lost 5 bases, the J end lost 7 bases, and 12 bases lay between the germline ends. Treatment of the sample: some 20 received Ad26.COV2.S at low or high dose, single or two shots; about 5 received placebo; per-sample allocation not given. The investigators took samples on day 63 after the first vaccine or placebo injection.

This material consisted of peripheral blood, taken in a trial of Ad26.COV2.S vaccine versus placebo. The genes are TRBV7-9 and TRBJ1-5; D might be TRBD1 (5 bases). The clonotype comes from a person between 18 and 60 years old who received the Ad26.COV2.S COVID-19 vaccine or a placebo. CDR3 protein: CASSRDGDQPQHF. CDR3 DNA sequence: TGTGCCAGCAGCCGCGACGGGGACCAGCCCCAGCATTTT. The full variable domain, in which reference TRBV7-9 and TRBJ1-5 provide the parts outside the CDR3, is DTGVSQNPRHKITKRGQNVTFRCDPISEHNRLYWYRQTLGQGPEFLTYFQNEAQLEKSRLLSDRFSAERPKGSFSTLEIQRTEQGDSAMYLCASSRDGDQPQHFGDGTRLSIL.